One sample yielded the 29 T cell receptor beta chains listed below, sequenced in a study of cytomegalovirus exposure and HLA in healthy donors. With 60 Vbeta and 13 Jbeta primers, the PCR was carried out. Profiled with immunoSEQ multiplex PCR; TCRdb holds only in-frame clones, not every one. Here the sample spans approximately 170,000 clones, 65% to 85% being singletons. The sequencing sample was made of PBMCs. Source of these receptors: a woman younger than 30 in good health and CMV-seronegative.

The gene calls are TRBV1 and TRBJ2-7; the table's D gene call, TRBD1, was not cross checked with the DNA. TRBV1 is designated a pseudogene. The CDR3 covers 15 residues. This chain's CDR3 is CTSSRAYLSTYEQYF. CDR3 in DNA: TGCACCAGCAGCCGGGCCTACCTAAGTACCTACGAGCAGTACTTC.

Only one count was recorded for this clone. This CDR3 is CASRLAGGSSYNEQFF. The CDR3 DNA reads TGCGCCAGCAGGCTAGCGGGAGGGAGCTCCTACAATGAGCAGTTCTTC. This chain joins TRBV5-1 and TRBJ2-1, with 12 positions matching TRBD2. The CDR3 has 16 residues. CDR1 and CDR2 from the germline V gene are SGHRS and YFSETQ. Trimming at V came to 5 bases and at J to 0 bases, leaving 3 bases not matched to a gene. The variable domain in full, completed from reference TRBV5-1 and TRBJ2-1, reads KAGVTQTPRYLIKTRGQQVTLSCSPISGHRSVSWYQQTPGQGLQFLFEYFSETQRNKGNFPGRFSGRQFSNSRSEMNVSTLELGDSALYLCASRLAGGSSYNEQFFGPGTRLTVL.

This sequence joins TRBV19 and TRBJ1-6, with unresolved D. The V gene lost 3 bases and the J gene lost 0 bases, with 12 bases spanning the gap. CDR1 and CDR2 (germline): LNHDA, SQIVND (reference sequence). CDR3 size: 17 residues. CDR3 in amino acids: CASSISRESSYNSPLHF. CDR3 DNA sequence: TGTGCCAGTAGTATTAGCAGAGAGAGCTCCTATAATTCACCCCTCCACTTT.

The V and J genes are TRBV9 and TRBJ2-1; tentative D call: TRBD1 (5 bases). The CDR3 contains 16 residues. Germline CDR1 is SGDLS and CDR2 is YYNGEE. V was pared by 0 bases and J by 2 bases, with 12 bases between. Here the CDR3 DNA reads TGTGCCAGCAGCGTAGATGGGGCCCGTACCTACAATGAGCAGTTCTTC. It is translated as CASSVDGARTYNEQFF.

This sequence joins TRBV7-2 and TRBJ2-7, with 9 bases matching TRBD1. The V gene end was trimmed by 2 bases and the J gene end by 3 bases; junction bases not matched to a gene: 2. From germline, CDR1 is SGHTA and CDR2 FQGNSA. The CDR3 is 14 amino acids. In nucleotides, the CDR3 is TGTGCCAGCAGCTTACGGACAGGGGACTACGAGCAGTACTTC. It specifies CASSLRTGDYEQYF.

This chain uses TRBV6-1 with TRBJ2-2, with 9 nucleotides matching TRBD1. The germline CDR1 and CDR2 sequences are MNHNS and SASEGT. The CDR3 is 15 residues long. The ends lost 4 bases at V and 5 bases at J; junction bases unmatched: 5. The CDR3 sequence is CASSGRDRATGELFF. CDR3 nucleotide sequence: TGTGCCAGCAGTGGCCGGGACAGGGCGACCGGGGAGCTGTTTTTT.

This clone was seen more than once but under ten times. The rearrangement uses TRBV6-5 and TRBJ2-3; 8 bases align to TRBD2. J was trimmed by 0 bases and V by 3 bases; bases with no gene match: 5. This CDR3 comprises 16 residues. Germline V gene sequence: CDR1 MNHEY, CDR2 SVGAGI. Written as DNA, the CDR3 is TGTGCCAGCAGTTATTTAGCGGGGACTAGCACAGATACGCAGTATTTT. It specifies CASSYLAGTSTDTQYF.

The gene calls are TRBV25-1 and TRBJ1-1; D ambiguous. Per the germline V gene, CDR1 is MGHDK and CDR2 is SYGVNS. The germline V and J ends were trimmed by 4 bases and 6 bases, with 18 bases remaining between them. The CDR3 is 15 residues long. CDR3 nucleotides: TGTGCCAGCAGTGCCCGACTTGGAACAGCGGCTGAAGCTTTCTTT. Its translation: CASSARLGTAAEAFF.

This chain uses TRBV19 with TRBJ2-7; possibly TRBD2 for D (6 bases). This CDR3 has 13 amino acids. Germline V CDR1 and CDR2: LNHDA, SQIVND (reference sequence). Trimming cost V 7 bases and J 6 bases, with 16 bases left between them. DNA of the CDR3: TGTGCCAGTACCGGGACTGCCACCCGCGAGCAGTACTTC. Translating it yields CASTGTATREQYF.

This chain uses TRBV2 with TRBJ2-5, with a tentative D call TRBD1 (5 bases). The CDR3 covers 14 residues. Trimming shortened V by 2 bases and J by 1 base, and 8 bases separated the two germline ends. CDR1 SNHLY and CDR2 FYNNEI come from the germline V gene. The DNA of the CDR3 is TGTGCCAGCAGTGAATTGCAGGGCCAAGAGACCCAGTACTTC. It is translated as CASSELQGQETQYF.

V is TRBV4-2 and J is TRBJ2-6; 9 bases match TRBD1. Germline V gene data show CDR1 as LGHNA and CDR2 as YNFKEQ. The CDR3 is made up of 19 amino acids. J was trimmed by 2 bases and V by 0 bases; bases with no gene match: 8. Here the CDR3 reads CASSQEPLWDRAGANVLTF. In DNA, the CDR3 is TGTGCCAGCAGCCAAGAACCGCTGTGGGACAGGGCTGGGGCCAACGTCCTGACTTTC.

This chain's CDR3 is CASATITANTGELFF. DNA for the CDR3: TGCGCCAGCGCGACTATAACAGCGAACACCGGGGAGCTGTTTTTT. The V and J genes are TRBV5-1 and TRBJ2-2; possible D gene TRBD2, 5 bases. CDR3 size: 15 residues. V lost 7 bases and J lost 0, with 13 bases in between. CDR1 and CDR2 from the germline V gene are SGHRS and YFSETQ.

This clone was picked up one time. The chain joins TRBV29-1 to TRBJ1-1, with 7 positions matching TRBD1. After removal of 4 bases from V and 4 bases from J, the junction contained 3 bases not matched to a gene. Germline V gene data show CDR1 as SQVTM and CDR2 as ANQGSEA. The CDR3 is made up of 12 amino acids. In nucleotides, the CDR3 is TGCAGCGTTGGAGGGGGCGGCACTGAAGCTTTCTTT. Translating it yields CSVGGGGTEAFF. Complete variable domain (other parts from reference TRBV29-1 and TRBJ1-1): SAVISQKPSRDICQRGTSLTIQCQVDSQVTMMFWYRQQPGQSLTLIATANQGSEATYESGFVIDKFPISRPNLTFSTLTVSNMSPEDSSIYLCSVGGGGTEAFFGQGTRLTVV.

In its sample, this clone was seen a few times. This chain connects TRBV18 to TRBJ2-7; 9 nucleotides agree with TRBD1. Per germline, CDR1 KGHSH and CDR2 LQKENI. V shed 4 bases and J 6 bases; nucleotides not matched to a gene: 7. The CDR3 extends over 14 amino acids. In nucleotides, the CDR3 is TGTGCCAGCTCACTAGGGACAGGGCTTTCCGAGCAGTACTTC. Residues: CASSLGTGLSEQYF.

The chain links TRBV30 to TRBJ2-1; 11 bases map to TRBD2. The CDR3 length is 14 residues. The V and J ends lost 7 bases and 7 bases, in that order; junction bases with no gene match: 9. CDR1 GTSNPN and CDR2 SVGIG come from the germline V gene (reference sequence). The DNA for the CDR3 is TGTGCCTTTAAACCGGGGACTAGCGGAAATGAGCAGTTCTTC. Amino acid sequence: CAFKPGTSGNEQFF. The entire variable domain, with the rest obtained from reference TRBV30 and TRBJ2-1, is as follows: SQTIHQWPATLVQPVGSPLSLECTVEGTSNPNLYWYRQAAGRGLQLLFYSVGIGQISSEVPQNLSASRPQDRQFILSSKKLLLSDSGFYLCAFKPGTSGNEQFFGPGTRLTVL.

This sequence joins TRBV5-1 and TRBJ1-5; TRBD1 agrees at 8 bases. V lost 0 bases to trimming and J lost 6 bases; unmatched junction nucleotides: 5. Germline V gene sequence: CDR1 SGHRS, CDR2 YFSETQ. This CDR3 contains 15 residues. The CDR3 DNA is TGCGCCAGCAGCTTGGGGACAGGGAAAAGTCAGCCCCAGCATTTT. Translation gives CASSLGTGKSQPQHF.

The chain links TRBV2 to TRBJ2-1; 8 positions agree with TRBD2. The ends lost 8 bases at V and 6 bases at J; junction bases unmatched: 9. The CDR3 loop spans 14 amino acids. Germline V gene sequence: CDR1 SNHLY, CDR2 FYNNEI. The DNA for the CDR3 is TGTGCCAGCGAAAGGCGGGGGGTAGGCAATGAGCAGTTCTTC. This encodes CASERRGVGNEQFF.

The chain uses TRBV6-1 and TRBJ2-1; D is possibly TRBD2 (6 bases). Trimming stripped 4 bases from V and 9 bases from J, with 22 bases between. This CDR3 region has 16 residues. Germline V gene sequence: CDR1 MNHNS, CDR2 SASEGT. The CDR3 coding sequence is TGTGCCAGCAGTGGGAGGGTCACCTCCGGGGCAAGTGAGCAGTTCTTC. Translation gives CASSGRVTSGASEQFF.

The rearrangement uses TRBV13 and TRBJ1-1, with 8 positions matching TRBD1. Germline V gives CDR1 PRHDT, CDR2 FYEKMQ (reference sequence). Losses at the gene ends were 3 bases for V and 4 bases for J; bases not matched to a gene: 4. This CDR3 contains 14 residues. DNA of the CDR3: TGTGCCAGCAGCTTGGACAGGGCGCTCACTGAAGCTTTCTTT. Translating it yields CASSLDRALTEAFF.

This chain links TRBV4-2 with TRBJ1-2; TRBD1 aligns across 7 bases. Germline CDR1 and CDR2: LGHNA and YNFKEQ. The CDR3 is made up of 14 amino acids. Trimming cost V 4 bases and J 3 bases; bases outside gene matches: 5. The CDR3, as DNA: TGTGCCAGCAGCCCCAGGGACAGCCACTATGGCTACACCTTC. Translation gives CASSPRDSHYGYTF.

This clone was seen only once. The chain links TRBV7-2 to TRBJ1-1; 8 bases are a match to TRBD1. J lost 0 bases, V lost 5 bases, and 2 bases had no gene match. Per germline, CDR1 SGHTA and CDR2 FQGNSA. The CDR3 length is 14 residues. The CDR3 spells CASSRTGMNTEAFF. CDR3 nucleotide sequence: TGTGCCAGCAGCCGGACAGGGATGAACACTGAAGCTTTCTTT.

This clone has only a few counts. This chain links TRBV5-6 with TRBJ2-7; 9 bases agree with TRBD1. Germline assignment: CDR1 SGHDT and CDR2 YYEEEE. The CDR3 totals 14 residues. The ends lost 4 bases at V and 3 bases at J; junction bases unmatched: 5. Here the CDR3 reads CASSGTGQGYEQYF. Here the CDR3 DNA reads TGTGCCAGCAGCGGGACGGGACAGGGCTACGAGCAGTACTTC.

This sequence joins TRBV19 and TRBJ2-2, with D tentatively TRBD1 (6 bases). The CDR3 is 15 residues long. The germline V gene has CDR1 LNHDA and CDR2 SQIVND (reference sequence). V lost 7 bases, J lost 4 bases, and 16 bases lay in between. The DNA for the CDR3 is TGTGCCAGTAATCCGTACAGGGATAGCACCGGGGAGCTGTTTTTT. Encoded protein: CASNPYRDSTGELFF.

This clone was picked up a small number of times. V usage is TRBV5-1 and J usage is TRBJ1-5; D gene unclear. Germline values: CDR1 SGHRS, CDR2 YFSETQ. CDR3 size: 14 residues. Trimming removed 3 bases from V and 2 bases from J, with 9 bases in between. CDR3 DNA sequence: TGCGCCAGCAGCTATGGGCCTGGCAATCAGCCCCAGCATTTT. This gives the protein CASSYGPGNQPQHF.

The rearrangement links TRBV5-6 to TRBJ1-2, with TRBD1 matching over 12 bases. Unmatched junction bases numbered 7, after V lost 6 bases and J lost 7 bases. The germline V gene encodes CDR1 SGHDT and CDR2 YYEEEE. The CDR3 consists of 14 residues. The DNA for the CDR3 is TGTGCCAGCAACGCCGGGACAGGGGGCTTTGGCTACACCTTC. Its protein product is CASNAGTGGFGYTF.

This chain connects TRBV28 to TRBJ2-3; tentatively, D is TRBD1 (5 bases). Germline CDR1 is MDHEN and CDR2 is SYDVKM. The CDR3 extends over 14 amino acids. Trimming left V 6 bases short and J 2 bases short, with 12 bases between. CDR3 sequence: CASSSGIDTDTQYF. The CDR3 DNA reads as TGTGCCAGCAGCTCAGGGATAGACACAGATACGCAGTATTTT.

The chain combines TRBV7-2 with TRBJ1-2; possibly TRBD1 for D (5 bases). The CDR3 spans 14 residues. Per the germline V gene, CDR1 is SGHTA and CDR2 is FQGNSA. The V gene lost 4 bases and the J gene lost 4 bases, with 13 bases spanning the gap. The CDR3 spells CASSSMQTVYGYTF. DNA of the CDR3: TGTGCCAGCAGCTCAATGCAGACAGTCTATGGCTACACCTTC. Full variable domain (outside the CDR3, taken from reference TRBV7-2 and TRBJ1-2): GAGVSQSPSNKVTEKGKDVELRCDPISGHTALYWYRQSLGQGLEFLIYFQGNSAPDKSGLPSDRFSAERTGGSVSTLTIQRTQQEDSAVYLCASSSMQTVYGYTFGSGTRLTVV.

The V call is TRBV5-6, the J call TRBJ2-1, with 9 bases identical to TRBD2. V lost 4 bases, J lost 11 bases, and 13 bases stayed unmatched. Germline V gene data show CDR1 as SGHDT and CDR2 as YYEEEE. This CDR3 has 15 amino acids. The CDR3 reads CASSEGLAGVRKQFF. The CDR3 nucleotides read TGTGCCAGCAGCGAGGGACTAGCAGGGGTTAGGAAGCAGTTCTTC.

The chain uses TRBV19 and TRBJ2-5; D perhaps matches TRBD1 (6 bases). The germline gives CDR1 LNHDA, CDR2 SQIVND (reference sequence). With 4 bases removed from V and 4 bases from J, the gap between germline ends came to 10 bases. This CDR3 is built from 13 residues. In nucleotides, the CDR3 is TGTGCCAGTAGTAGCAGCAGGGGAGAGACCCAGTACTTC. It encodes CASSSSRGETQYF.